Included here is one TCR beta chain sequence, with context. Trimming shortened V by 0 bases and J by 6 bases, and 11 bases separated the two germline ends. Germline V gives CDR1 MNHNS, CDR2 SASEGT. The CDR3 loop spans 14 amino acids. Generated by immunoSEQ multiplex PCR, the TCRdb table keeps only in-frame clones and is missing some. The sample yields a few hundred thousand clones, roughly 87% seen once. This sample was taken from a study of blood T cell repertoires in COVID-19. Participants were placed into cohorts based on the clinical history they reported. All recovered Cohort 3 donors got two negative PCRs, got clearance, or saw symptom resolution.

The receptor's source is a woman aged 25 to 39 who had recovered from COVID-19. The sample comprised PBMCs or T cells enriched from blood (not recorded which). This chain uses TRBV6-1 with TRBJ1-2; no clear D gene. The CDR3 reads CASSEAGGRNGYTF. CDR3 coding DNA: TGTGCCAGCAGTGAAGCGGGTGGGAGGAATGGCTACACCTTC.